These 22 T cell receptor beta chains were sequenced from one sample in a study of T cell changes during pregnancy in multiple sclerosis (dated by TCRdb to the late 2010s). The library was made by the immunoSEQ multiplex PCR assay. TCRdb carries this immuneACCESS record with in-frame sequences only. Its versions omit some clonotypes, under half of them owing to an unresolved V gene in the studies checked, with the rest unexplained. The sample table records tens of thousands of clones; roughly 93% of these occur just once. The ten top clones hold around 1.4% of the sample. This specimen consisted of peripheral blood, obtained in the third trimester of pregnancy. The receptors derive from a female donor in good health, enrolled as a control in a pregnancy study.

The chain is built from TRBV6-1 and TRBJ1-5, with D unclear. The CDR3 covers 15 residues. Trimming removed 7 bases from V and 2 bases from J, with 15 bases in between. The V gene's germline CDR1 is MNHNS and CDR2 SASEGT. CDR3 sequence (DNA): TGTGCCAGCACCGGACTGCGCGTCGGCAATCAGCCCCAGCATTTT. It is translated as CASTGLRVGNQPQHF.

CDR3 nucleotide sequence: TGTGCCAGTATAGGGTTCCAGCGGGAGGATAATGAGCAGTTCTTC. This gives the protein CASIGFQREDNEQFF. The chain combines TRBV7-9 with TRBJ2-1, with 9 bases that match TRBD2. Germline V gene data show CDR1 as SEHNR and CDR2 as FQNEAQ (reference sequence). V gave up 9 bases and J gave up 7 bases; unmatched junction bases: 13. CDR3 length equals 15 residues.

The rearrangement joins TRBV5-6 to TRBJ2-5; TRBD2 might be the D (6 bases). This CDR3 is built from 14 residues. Trimming took 4 bases from V and 5 from J, leaving 15 bases between them. Per germline, CDR1 SGHDT and CDR2 YYEEEE. The DNA of the CDR3 is TGTGCCAGCAGCCAGCCGCGGGGCGGGGAGACCCAGTACTTC. Residues: CASSQPRGGETQYF. The full variable domain, its missing parts supplied by reference TRBV5-6 and TRBJ2-5, is DAGVTQSPTHLIKTRGQQVTLRCSPKSGHDTVSWYQQALGQGPQFIFQYYEEEERQRGNFPDRFSGHQFPNYSSELNVNALLLGDSALYLCASSQPRGGETQYFGPGTRLLVL.

The count of this clone is one. V and J are TRBV28 and TRBJ2-1, with 7 bases aligning to TRBD2. The CDR3 totals 13 residues. CDR1 MDHEN and CDR2 SYDVKM come from the germline V gene. J gave up 6 bases and V 5 bases, and 4 bases lay outside the gene matches. CDR3 DNA: TGTGCCAGCAGTATTAGCGGGCGCAATGAGCAGTTCTTC. This codes for CASSISGRNEQFF.

CDR3 sequence reads: CASSSPGTGNLGTQYF. CDR3 in DNA: TGTGCCAGCAGCTCACCCGGGACAGGGAATTTGGGTACGCAGTATTTT. The chain carries TRBV28 and TRBJ2-3; TRBD1 aligns across 9 bases. Germline CDR1 and CDR2: MDHEN and SYDVKM. This CDR3 has 16 residues. J gave up 8 bases and V 6 bases, and 15 bases lay outside the gene matches. Supplemented by reference TRBV28 and TRBJ2-3, the full variable domain reads DVKVTQSSRYLVKRTGEKVFLECVQDMDHENMFWYRQDPGLGLRLIYFSYDVKMKEKGDIPEGYSVSREKKERFSLILESASTNQTSMYLCASSSPGTGNLGTQYFGPGTRLTVL.

The chain employs TRBV6-6 and TRBJ1-2; no clear D gene. Germline V lookup: CDR1 MNHNY, CDR2 SVGAGI (reference sequence). The CDR3 length is 11 residues. CDR3 nucleotide sequence: TGTCAGACCGGAGATTCATATGGCTACACCTTC. It codes for CQTGDSYGYTF.

This chain joins TRBV4-1 and TRBJ2-6, with TRBD1 matching over 8 bases. After removal of 6 bases from V and 2 bases from J, the junction contained 12 bases not matched to a gene. Germline loops: CDR1 MGHRA, CDR2 YSYEKL. The CDR3 is 18 amino acids. The chain's CDR3 is CASRDIWTGYTGANVLTF. The CDR3 coding sequence is TGCGCCAGCAGGGACATTTGGACAGGGTATACTGGGGCCAACGTCCTGACTTTC.

V usage is TRBV11-1 and J usage is TRBJ2-5; D gene unclear. The CDR3 contains 12 residues. V was shortened by 6 bases and J by 5 bases, with 10 bases between the two germline ends. Germline V gene lookup returns CDR1 SGHAT and CDR2 FQDESV (reference sequence). The CDR3 sequence is CASRAVMETQYF. CDR3 DNA: TGTGCCAGCAGAGCTGTCATGGAGACCCAGTACTTC.

This chain joins TRBV27 and TRBJ1-5, with D perhaps matching TRBD1 (6 bases). There are 15 residues in the CDR3. In germline, CDR1 is MNHEY, CDR2 SMNVEV (reference sequence). The germline V and J ends were trimmed by 6 bases and 0 bases, with 12 bases remaining between them. CDR3: CASSSGVPSNQPQHF. The CDR3 coding sequence is TGTGCCAGCAGCTCAGGGGTTCCTAGCAATCAGCCCCAGCATTTT.

J is TRBJ2-2 and V is TRBV5-1, with 8 bases aligning to TRBD1. The V segment lost 2 bases and the J segment 6 bases; nucleotides outside the gene matches: 6. This CDR3 is 15 amino acids long. Germline CDR1 is SGHRS and CDR2 is YFSETQ. CDR3 nucleotide sequence: TGCGCCAGCAGCTTTCAGGGGGCTAACTCCGGGGAGCTGTTTTTT. It encodes CASSFQGANSGELFF.

The rearrangement links TRBV21-1 to TRBJ1-4; whether TRBD1, the table's D call, matches the DNA was not checked. TRBV21-1 is given as a pseudogene. This CDR3 is built from 14 residues. This CDR3 is CASSDDRGDEKLFF. CDR3 bases: TGTGCCAGCAGCGACGACAGGGGTGATGAAAAACTGTTTTTT.

The rearrangement links TRBV29-1 to TRBJ2-7; the D gene is possibly TRBD2 (6 bases). V lost 5 bases to trimming and J lost 3 bases, with 8 bases between them. Germline V lookup: CDR1 SQVTM, CDR2 ANQGSEA. The CDR3 length is 11 residues. The CDR3 region is CSVWDFYEQYF. DNA for the CDR3: TGCAGCGTTTGGGACTTCTACGAGCAGTACTTC.

This rearrangement joins TRBV27 to TRBJ2-2; possible D gene TRBD2, 6 bases. In germline, CDR1 is MNHEY, CDR2 SMNVEV (reference sequence). The V end was cut by 2 bases, the J end by 6 bases, with 16 bases between. This CDR3 is 16 amino acids long. The CDR3 reads CASSLVGGTLPGELFF. The CDR3, as DNA: TGTGCCAGCAGTTTAGTGGGTGGGACTTTGCCCGGGGAGCTGTTTTTT.

V and J are TRBV19 and TRBJ1-2; 9 nucleotides match TRBD1. CDR3 length: 13 amino acids. Trimming at V came to 6 bases and at J to 5 bases, leaving 4 bases not matched to a gene. The germline V gene has CDR1 LNHDA and CDR2 SQIVND (reference sequence). The DNA for the CDR3 is TGTGCCAGTAGGGGACAGGGAGGGTATGGCTACACCTTC. Its translation: CASRGQGGYGYTF.

The CDR3: CASSPQQGAVNTGELFF. CDR3 coding DNA: TGTGCCAGCTCACCACAACAGGGGGCGGTGAACACCGGGGAGCTGTTTTTT. The chain combines TRBV18 with TRBJ2-2; 9 nucleotides agree with TRBD1. Germline assignment: CDR1 KGHSH and CDR2 LQKENI. After removal of 1 base from V and 1 base from J, the junction contained 4 bases not matched to a gene. This CDR3 contains 17 residues.

The gene calls are TRBV5-1 and TRBJ2-1; D is perhaps TRBD2 (5 bases). The V and J ends lost 0 bases and 12 bases respectively, with 13 bases between them. The CDR3 is made up of 13 amino acids. CDR1 is SGHRS, CDR2 YFSETQ, per germline. The CDR3 region is CASSLDAGPGQFF. The CDR3 DNA sequence: TGCGCCAGCAGCTTGGATGCGGGCCCTGGGCAGTTCTTC. Based on the CDR3 plus reference TRBV5-1 and TRBJ2-1, the full variable domain is KAGVTQTPRYLIKTRGQQVTLSCSPISGHRSVSWYQQTPGQGLQFLFEYFSETQRNKGNFPGRFSGRQFSNSRSEMNVSTLELGDSALYLCASSLDAGPGQFFGPGTRLTVL.

V is TRBV25-1 and J is TRBJ2-7; D not resolved. Trimming cost V 5 bases and J 5 bases, with 10 bases left between them. The germline gives CDR1 MGHDK, CDR2 SYGVNS. The CDR3 has 12 residues. CDR3 sequence: CASSLLADEQYF. CDR3 coding DNA: TGTGCCAGCAGTTTGTTAGCCGACGAGCAGTACTTC.

This clone was seen only once. The rearrangement joins TRBV6-5 to TRBJ1-4; the D is unclear. Germline loops: CDR1 MNHEY, CDR2 SVGAGI. Trimming stripped 2 bases from V and 7 bases from J, with 17 bases between. There are 16 residues in the CDR3. CDR3 DNA sequence: TGTGCCAGCAGTTACGACCGACTGAGGCAGAGTGAAAAACTGTTTTTT. Its translation: CASSYDRLRQSEKLFF.

The chain is built from TRBV6-5 and TRBJ2-7; 8 positions match TRBD2. V trimming: 2 bases; J trimming: 9 bases; junction bases outside the gene matches: 12. CDR1 and CDR2 (germline): MNHEY, SVGAGI. The CDR3 is 15 amino acids. For the CDR3, the DNA is TGTGCCAGCAGTTACCGCTTTGCCTTAACTAGCGGGCAGTACTTC. Translating gives CASSYRFALTSGQYF.

This chain joins TRBV11-2 and TRBJ2-7, with TRBD1 matching over 9 bases. V lost 4 bases to trimming and J lost 3 bases; unmatched junction nucleotides: 4. Looked up from germline, CDR1 is SGHAT and CDR2 is FQNNGV. This CDR3 comprises 14 residues. The CDR3 DNA follows: TGTGCCAGCAGCTGGGACAGGGTTGACTACGAGCAGTACTTC. Translated, it gives CASSWDRVDYEQYF.

This clone showed up just a few times. The chain recombines TRBV5-4 with TRBJ2-7, with 10 bases matching TRBD2. Germline trimming cut 3 bases from V and 9 bases from J; bases unmatched to any gene: 12. CDR1 SGHNT and CDR2 YYREEE come from the germline V gene (reference sequence). CDR3 length: 15 residues. Here the CDR3 DNA reads TGTGCCAGCAGCTACGGACTAGCGGCGAAGGATGGGCAGTACTTC. It translates to CASSYGLAAKDGQYF.

The chain couples TRBV4-1 to TRBJ2-5; TRBD2 matches 13 bases. CDR3 length: 18 amino acids. V was clipped by 2 bases and J by 7 bases; unmatched bases: 13. Per the germline V gene, CDR1 is MGHRA and CDR2 is YSYEKL. The chain's CDR3 is CASSQLGTSGIKGVTQYF. The DNA for the CDR3 is TGCGCCAGCAGCCAACTCGGGACTAGCGGGATAAAAGGGGTGACCCAGTACTTC.